The present entry profiles one T cell receptor (beta chain) with its context. This sample is drawn from a study of siplizumab effects on memory and regulatory T cells. Looked up from germline, CDR1 is SGHTA and CDR2 is FQGNSA. CDR3 length equals 13 residues. The V end lost 11 bases, the J end lost 10 bases, and 18 bases lay between the germline ends. Profiled with immunoSEQ multiplex PCR; TCRdb holds only in-frame clones, not every one. The sample has about 87,000 clones, 87% seen once. The receptor comes from a human donor in good health. J is TRBJ1-6 and V is TRBV7-2; D gene unclear. The source material was Tregs sorted from blood. The chain's CDR3 is CASTVTPGSPLHF. DNA for the CDR3: TGTGCCTCCACCGTTACTCCGGGATCACCCCTCCACTTT. The whole variable domain, remainder taken from reference TRBV7-2 and TRBJ1-6, is GAGVSQSPSNKVTEKGKDVELRCDPISGHTALYWYRQSLGQGLEFLIYFQGNSAPDKSGLPSDRFSAERTGGSVSTLTIQRTQQEDSAVYLCASTVTPGSPLHFGNGTRLTVT.